This T cell receptor (beta chain) was sequenced in a study of T-cell reconstitution after alpha-beta-depleted transplantation in children. V was pared by 4 bases and J by 0 bases, with 9 bases of the junction left unmatched. There are 16 residues in the CDR3. From germline, CDR1 is SGHDT and CDR2 YYEEEE. Preparing the TCRbeta library involved the use of unique molecular identifiers. TCRdb itself ran the PCR reads through MiXCR, one entry per CDR3 protein. Of hundreds of thousands of distinct CDR3 sequences in the sample, around 12% were seen once. This material consisted of PBMCs, taken before TCRalphabeta/CD19-depleted stem cell transplant. V gene TRBV5-6 combines with J gene TRBJ1-1, with 7 positions matching TRBD1. The clonotype originates from a girl aged 2 to 10 with congenital amegakaryocytic thrombocytopenia, due to receive a stem cell transplant. CDR3 sequence: CASSPFGTVMNTEAFF. The CDR3 DNA is TGTGCCAGCAGCCCATTCGGGACAGTTATGAACACTGAAGCTTTCTTT.